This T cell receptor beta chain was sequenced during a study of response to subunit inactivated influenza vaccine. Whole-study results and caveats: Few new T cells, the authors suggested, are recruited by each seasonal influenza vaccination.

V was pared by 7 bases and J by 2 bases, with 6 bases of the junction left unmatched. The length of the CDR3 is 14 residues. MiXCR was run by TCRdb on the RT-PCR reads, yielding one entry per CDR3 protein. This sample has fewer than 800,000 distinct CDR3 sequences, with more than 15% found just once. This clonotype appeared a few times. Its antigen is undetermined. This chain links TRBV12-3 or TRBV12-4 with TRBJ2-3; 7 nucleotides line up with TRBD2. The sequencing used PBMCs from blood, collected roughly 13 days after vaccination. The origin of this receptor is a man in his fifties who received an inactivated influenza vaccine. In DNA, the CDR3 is TGTGCCAGCAACCTGGGGACTAACACAGATACGCAGTATTTT. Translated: CASNLGTNTDTQYF.